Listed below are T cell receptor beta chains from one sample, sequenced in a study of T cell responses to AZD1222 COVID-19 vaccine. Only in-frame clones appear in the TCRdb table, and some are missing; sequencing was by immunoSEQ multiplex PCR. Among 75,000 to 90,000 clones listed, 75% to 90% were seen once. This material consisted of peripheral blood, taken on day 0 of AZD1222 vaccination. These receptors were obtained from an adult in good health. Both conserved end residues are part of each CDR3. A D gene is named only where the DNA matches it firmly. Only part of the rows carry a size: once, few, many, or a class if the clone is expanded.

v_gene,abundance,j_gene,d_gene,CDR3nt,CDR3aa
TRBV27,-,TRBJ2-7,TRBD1,TGTGCCAGCAGTTTATATGGGGGACAGGGGTGGGTCGACGAGCAGTACTTC,CASSLYGGQGWVDEQYF
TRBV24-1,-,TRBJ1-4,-,TGTGCCAGGGCTAAAACTGGGAATGAAAAACTGTTTTTT,CARAKTGNEKLFF
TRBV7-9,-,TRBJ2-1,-,TGTGCCAGCAGCTTAGGACTATCCTACAATGAGCAGTTCTTC,CASSLGLSYNEQFF
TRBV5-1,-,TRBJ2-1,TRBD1,TGCGCCAGCAGCTTGGCTGACAGGGGTAATGGCAATGAGCAGTTCTTC,CASSLADRGNGNEQFF
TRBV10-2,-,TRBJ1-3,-,TGCGCCAGCAGCAGGGAATCCGGAAACACCATATATTTT,CASSRESGNTIYF
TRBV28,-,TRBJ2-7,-,TGTGCCAGCAGCGGGAGAAGGTACGAGCAGTACTTC,CASSGRRYEQYF
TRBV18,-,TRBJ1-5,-,TGTGCCAGCTCACCACAGGCACCTTCCGGGGGGGCCGGTCAGCCCCAGCATTTT,CASSPQAPSGGAGQPQHF
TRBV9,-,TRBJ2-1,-,TGTGCCAGCAGCGTAGTTGGTGGGAGTAATGAGCAGTTCTTC,CASSVVGGSNEQFF
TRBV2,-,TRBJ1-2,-,TGTGCCAGCAGTGACAAGGCTAGCGGTGGCTACACCTTC,CASSDKASGGYTF
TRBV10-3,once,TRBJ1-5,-,TGTGCCATCAGTGAGTCTCCCCGAGATCAGCCCCAGCATTTT,CAISESPRDQPQHF
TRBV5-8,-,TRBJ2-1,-,TGTGCCAGCAGCTTGGCGGGGACCTCCTACAATGAGCAGTTCTTC,CASSLAGTSYNEQFF
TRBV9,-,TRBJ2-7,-,TGTGCCAGCAGCGTGGGAGGGGGCGGCAACGAGCAGTACTTC,CASSVGGGGNEQYF
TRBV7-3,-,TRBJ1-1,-,TGTGCCAGCAGCACACAGGGTGGCACTGAAGCTTTCTTT,CASSTQGGTEAFF
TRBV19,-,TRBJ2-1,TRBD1,TGTGCCAGTAGCCCCGTTCGGACAGGGGGCAAGAATGAGCAGTTCTTC,CASSPVRTGGKNEQFF
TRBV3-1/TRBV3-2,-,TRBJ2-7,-,TGTGCCAGCAGCCCCATGGACATATACGAGCAGTACTTC,CASSPMDIYEQYF
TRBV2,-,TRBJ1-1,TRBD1,TGTGCCAGCAGGGAGGGACAGGGGGGTTCCACTGAAGCTTTCTTT,CASREGQGGSTEAFF
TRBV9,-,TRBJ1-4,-,TGTGCCAGCAGCCTTGCCGGAAACAATGAAAAACTGTTTTTT,CASSLAGNNEKLFF
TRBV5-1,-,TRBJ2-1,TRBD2,TGCGCCAGCAGCTCGCTCGGCGGGGGACTCTCCTACAATGAGCAGTTCTTC,CASSSLGGGLSYNEQFF
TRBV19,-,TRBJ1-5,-,TGTGCCAGTAGTATAGGGCCGGGGCAGCCCCAGCATTTT,CASSIGPGQPQHF
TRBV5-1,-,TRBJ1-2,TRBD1,TGCGCCAGCAGCGTCGGACAGGGGTCTTTTAGATATGGCTACACCTTC,CASSVGQGSFRYGYTF
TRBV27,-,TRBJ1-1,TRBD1,TGTGAAGACAGGGTGATCACTGAAGCTTTCTTT,CEDRVITEAFF
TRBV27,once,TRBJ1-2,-,TGTGCCAGCAGTGATCCAGGGGATAGGAGCTACACCTTC,CASSDPGDRSYTF
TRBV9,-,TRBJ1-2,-,TGTGCCAGCACCCCATTGGAGGAACTCTATGGCTACACCTTC,CASTPLEELYGYTF
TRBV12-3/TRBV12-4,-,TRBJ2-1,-,TGTGCCAGCACCCGTCACAATGAGCAGTTCTTC,CASTRHNEQFF
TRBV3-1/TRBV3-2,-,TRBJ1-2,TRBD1,TGTGCCAGCAGCCAAGACCGGGACAGGGGTGGCTATGGCTACACCTTC,CASSQDRDRGGYGYTF
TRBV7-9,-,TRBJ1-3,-,TGTGGAGGGCGCCAAGGGAACACCATATATTTT,CGGRQGNTIYF
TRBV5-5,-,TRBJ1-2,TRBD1,TGTGCCAGCAGCCAACGGACAGGGGAAGGGGCCTTAGGCTACACCTTC,CASSQRTGEGALGYTF
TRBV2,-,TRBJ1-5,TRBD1,TGTGCCAGCAGTGAACCCGGGACAGTATATCAGCCCCAGCATTTT,CASSEPGTVYQPQHF
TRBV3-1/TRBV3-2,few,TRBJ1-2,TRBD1,TGTGCCAGCAGCCAAGAACCAGGGGGGTATGGCTACACCTTC,CASSQEPGGYGYTF
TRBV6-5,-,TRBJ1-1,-,TGTGCCAGCAGTTGGGGGGGACTCATGAACACTGAAGCTTTCTTT,CASSWGGLMNTEAFF
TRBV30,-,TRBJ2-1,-,TGTGCCTGGAGTACATTGACTAGTTTCCATGAGCAGTTCTTC,CAWSTLTSFHEQFF
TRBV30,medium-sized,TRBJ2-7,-,TGTGCCTGGAGGGACGTAAGCTACGAGCAGTACTTC,CAWRDVSYEQYF
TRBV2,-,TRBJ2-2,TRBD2,TGTGCCAGCCCGCTGGTGGGGACTAGCGGGAGATGGACCGGGGAGCTGTTTTTT,CASPLVGTSGRWTGELFF
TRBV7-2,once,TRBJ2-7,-,TGTGCCAGCAGCTTAAATTACGAGCAGTACTTC,CASSLNYEQYF
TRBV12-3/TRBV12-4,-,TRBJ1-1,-,TGTGCCAGCAGTTTGAGAGAGAACACTGAAGCTTTCTTT,CASSLRENTEAFF
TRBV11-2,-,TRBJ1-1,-,TGTGCCAGCAGCTTCACTTCAGGGGCCCAGAACACTGAAGCTTTCTTT,CASSFTSGAQNTEAFF
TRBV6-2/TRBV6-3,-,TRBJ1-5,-,TGTGCCAGCAGTTACGATTGGGGTAGAACTCAGCCCCAGCATTTT,CASSYDWGRTQPQHF